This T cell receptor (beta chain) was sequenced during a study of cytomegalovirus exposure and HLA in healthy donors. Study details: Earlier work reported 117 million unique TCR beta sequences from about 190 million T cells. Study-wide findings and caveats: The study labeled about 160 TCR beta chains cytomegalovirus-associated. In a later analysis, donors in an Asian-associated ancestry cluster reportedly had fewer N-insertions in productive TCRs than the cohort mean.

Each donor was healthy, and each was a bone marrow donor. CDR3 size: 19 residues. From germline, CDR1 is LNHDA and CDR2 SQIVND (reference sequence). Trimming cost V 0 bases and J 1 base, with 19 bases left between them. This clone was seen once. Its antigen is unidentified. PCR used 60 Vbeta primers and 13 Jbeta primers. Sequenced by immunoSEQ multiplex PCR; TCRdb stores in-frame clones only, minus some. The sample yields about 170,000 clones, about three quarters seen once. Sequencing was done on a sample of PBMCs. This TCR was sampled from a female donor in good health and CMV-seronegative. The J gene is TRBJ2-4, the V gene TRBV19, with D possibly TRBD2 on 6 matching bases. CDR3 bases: TGTGCCAGTAGTATAGAGGGAGGCGGCTATGGGATTGCCAAAAACATTCAGTACTTC. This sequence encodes CASSIEGGGYGIAKNIQYF.